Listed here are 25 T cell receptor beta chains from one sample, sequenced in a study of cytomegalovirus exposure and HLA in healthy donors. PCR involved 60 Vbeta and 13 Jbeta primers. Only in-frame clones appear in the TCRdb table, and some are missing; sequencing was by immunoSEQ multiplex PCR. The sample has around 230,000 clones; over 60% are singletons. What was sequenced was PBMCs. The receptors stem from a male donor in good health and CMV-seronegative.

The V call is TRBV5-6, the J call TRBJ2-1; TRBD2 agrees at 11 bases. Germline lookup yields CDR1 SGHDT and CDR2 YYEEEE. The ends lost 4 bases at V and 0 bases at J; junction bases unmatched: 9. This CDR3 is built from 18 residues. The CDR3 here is CASSPGLAAPSSYNEQFF. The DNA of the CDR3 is TGTGCCAGCAGCCCGGGACTAGCGGCCCCCAGCTCCTACAATGAGCAGTTCTTC.

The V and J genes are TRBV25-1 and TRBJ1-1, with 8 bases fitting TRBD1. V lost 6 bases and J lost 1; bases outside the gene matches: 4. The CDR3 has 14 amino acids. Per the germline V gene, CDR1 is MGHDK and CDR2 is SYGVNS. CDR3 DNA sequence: TGTGCCAGCAGACCCGGACAGGGGAACACTGAAGCTTTCTTT. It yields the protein CASRPGQGNTEAFF.

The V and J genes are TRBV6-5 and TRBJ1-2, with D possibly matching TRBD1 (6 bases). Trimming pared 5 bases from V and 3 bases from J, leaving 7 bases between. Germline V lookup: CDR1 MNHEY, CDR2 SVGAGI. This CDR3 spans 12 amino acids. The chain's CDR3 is CASSDRHYGYTF. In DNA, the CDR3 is TGTGCCAGCAGTGACAGGCACTATGGCTACACCTTC.

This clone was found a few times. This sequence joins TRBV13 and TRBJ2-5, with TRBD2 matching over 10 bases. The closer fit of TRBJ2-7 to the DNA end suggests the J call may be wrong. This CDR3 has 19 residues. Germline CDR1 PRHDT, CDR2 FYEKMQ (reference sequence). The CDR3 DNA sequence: TGTGCCAGCAGCTCGCGCGATGCGGAAGGGACTAGCGCTTCCTACGAGCAGTACTTC. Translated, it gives CASSSRDAEGTSASYEQYF.

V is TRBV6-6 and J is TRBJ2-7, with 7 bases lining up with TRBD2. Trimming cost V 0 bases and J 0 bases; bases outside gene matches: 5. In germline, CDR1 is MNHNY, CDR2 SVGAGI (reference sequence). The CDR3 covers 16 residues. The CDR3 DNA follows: TGTGCCAGCAGTTACTCAGGCGGGAGCAGCTCCTACGAGCAGTACTTC. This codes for CASSYSGGSSSYEQYF.

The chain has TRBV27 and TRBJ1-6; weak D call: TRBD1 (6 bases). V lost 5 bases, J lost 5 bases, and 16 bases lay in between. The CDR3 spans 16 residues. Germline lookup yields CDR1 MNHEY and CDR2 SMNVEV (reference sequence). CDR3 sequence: CASSPRRGDNNSPLHF. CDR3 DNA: TGTGCCAGCAGTCCACGGCGAGGGGACAATAATTCACCCCTCCACTTT.

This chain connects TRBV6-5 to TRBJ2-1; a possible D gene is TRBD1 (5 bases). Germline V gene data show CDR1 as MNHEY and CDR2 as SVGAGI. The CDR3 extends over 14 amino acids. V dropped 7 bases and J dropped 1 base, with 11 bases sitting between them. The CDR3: CASTLGVSYNEQFF. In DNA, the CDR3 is TGTGCCAGCACCCTAGGGGTGTCCTACAATGAGCAGTTCTTC.

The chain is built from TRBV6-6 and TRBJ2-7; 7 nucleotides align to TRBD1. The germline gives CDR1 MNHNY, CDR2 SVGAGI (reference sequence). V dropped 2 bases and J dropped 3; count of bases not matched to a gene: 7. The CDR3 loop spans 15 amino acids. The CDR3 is CASSYTMGQFYEQYF. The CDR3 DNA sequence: TGTGCCAGCAGTTACACTATGGGACAGTTCTACGAGCAGTACTTC.

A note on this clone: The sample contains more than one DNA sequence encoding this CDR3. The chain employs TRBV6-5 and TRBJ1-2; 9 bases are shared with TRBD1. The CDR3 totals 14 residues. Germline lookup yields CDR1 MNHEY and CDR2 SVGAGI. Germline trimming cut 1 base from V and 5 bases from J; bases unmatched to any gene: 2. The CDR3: CASSYLTGGYGYTF. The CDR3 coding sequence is TGTGCCAGCAGTTACTTGACAGGGGGGTATGGCTACACCTTC.

The CDR3 DNA sequence: TGTGCCTGGAGTCAGAGGGGGCCTGGAAACACCATATATTTT. Encoded protein: CAWSQRGPGNTIYF. This chain uses TRBV30 with TRBJ1-3; the match to TRBD1 covers 7 bases. CDR1 GTSNPN and CDR2 SVGIG come from the germline V gene (reference sequence). CDR3 length: 14 amino acids. J was trimmed by 2 bases and V by 2 bases; bases with no gene match: 3. Full variable domain (rest looked up from reference TRBV30 and TRBJ1-3): SQTIHQWPATLVQPVGSPLSLECTVEGTSNPNLYWYRQAAGRGLQLLFYSVGIGQISSEVPQNLSASRPQDRQFILSSKKLLLSDSGFYLCAWSQRGPGNTIYFGEGSWLTVV.

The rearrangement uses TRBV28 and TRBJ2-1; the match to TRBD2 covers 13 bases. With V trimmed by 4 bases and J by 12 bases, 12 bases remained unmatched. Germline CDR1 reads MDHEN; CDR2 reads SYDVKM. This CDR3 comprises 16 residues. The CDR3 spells CASSSPGTSGNEVQFF. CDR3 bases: TGTGCCAGCAGTTCCCCCGGGACTAGCGGGAATGAAGTGCAGTTCTTC.

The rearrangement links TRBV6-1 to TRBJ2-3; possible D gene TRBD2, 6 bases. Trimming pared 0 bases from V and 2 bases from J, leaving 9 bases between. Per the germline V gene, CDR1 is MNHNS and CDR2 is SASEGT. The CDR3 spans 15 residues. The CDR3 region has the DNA TGTGCCAGCAGTGAAGCCGCGGGGTCCACAGATACGCAGTATTTT. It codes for CASSEAAGSTDTQYF.

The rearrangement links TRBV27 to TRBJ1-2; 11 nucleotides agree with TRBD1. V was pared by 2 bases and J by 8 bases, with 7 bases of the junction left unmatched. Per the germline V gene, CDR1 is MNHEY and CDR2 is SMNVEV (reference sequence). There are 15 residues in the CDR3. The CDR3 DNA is TGTGCCAGCAGTTTAGGGACAGGGGGGTCGAACGGCTACACCTTC. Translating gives CASSLGTGGSNGYTF.

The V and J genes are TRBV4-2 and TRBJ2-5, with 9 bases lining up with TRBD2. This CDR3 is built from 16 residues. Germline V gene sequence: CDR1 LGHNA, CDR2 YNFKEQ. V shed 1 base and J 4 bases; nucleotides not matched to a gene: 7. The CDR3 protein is CASSQVAREGLETQYF. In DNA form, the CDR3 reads TGTGCCAGCAGCCAAGTGGCGCGGGAGGGCCTAGAGACCCAGTACTTC.

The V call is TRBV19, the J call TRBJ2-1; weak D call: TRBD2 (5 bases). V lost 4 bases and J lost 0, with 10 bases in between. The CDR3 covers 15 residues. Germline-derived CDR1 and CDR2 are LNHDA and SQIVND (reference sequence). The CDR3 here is CASSRTGISYNEQFF. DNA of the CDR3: TGTGCCAGTAGTAGAACCGGGATCTCCTACAATGAGCAGTTCTTC.

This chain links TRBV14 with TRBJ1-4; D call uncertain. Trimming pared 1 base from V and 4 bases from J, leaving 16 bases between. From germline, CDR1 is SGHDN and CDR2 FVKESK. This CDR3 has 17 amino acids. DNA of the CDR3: TGTGCCAGCAGCCAAGGAAGAGGGAACTTCCTTAATGAAAAACTGTTTTTT. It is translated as CASSQGRGNFLNEKLFF. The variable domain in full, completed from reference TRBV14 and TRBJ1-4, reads EAGVTQFPSHSVIEKGQTVTLRCDPISGHDNLYWYRRVMGKEIKFLLHFVKESKQDESGMPNNRFLAERTGGTYSTLKVQPAELEDSGVYFCASSQGRGNFLNEKLFFGSGTQLSVL.

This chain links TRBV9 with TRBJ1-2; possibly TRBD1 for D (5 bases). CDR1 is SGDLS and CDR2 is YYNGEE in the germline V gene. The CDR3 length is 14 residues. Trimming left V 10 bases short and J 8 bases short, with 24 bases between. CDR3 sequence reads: CASQGERTLGGYTF. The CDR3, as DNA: TGTGCCTCCCAAGGGGAAAGGACCCTAGGGGGCTACACCTTC.

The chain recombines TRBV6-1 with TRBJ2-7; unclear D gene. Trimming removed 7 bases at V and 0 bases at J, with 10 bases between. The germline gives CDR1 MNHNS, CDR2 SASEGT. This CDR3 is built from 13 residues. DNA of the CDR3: TGTGCCAGCATCCTACGCGGCTCCTACGAGCAGTACTTC. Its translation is CASILRGSYEQYF.

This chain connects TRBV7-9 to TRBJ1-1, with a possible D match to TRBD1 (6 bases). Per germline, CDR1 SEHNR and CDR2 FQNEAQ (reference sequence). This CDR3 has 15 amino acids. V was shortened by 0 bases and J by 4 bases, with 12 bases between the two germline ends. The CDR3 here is CASSLAQGWGTEAFF. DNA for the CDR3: TGTGCCAGCAGCTTAGCTCAGGGGTGGGGCACTGAAGCTTTCTTT.

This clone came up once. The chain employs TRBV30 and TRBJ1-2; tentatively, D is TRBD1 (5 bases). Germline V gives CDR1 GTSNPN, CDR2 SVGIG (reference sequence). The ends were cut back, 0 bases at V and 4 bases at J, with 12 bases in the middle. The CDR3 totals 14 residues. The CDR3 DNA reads TGTGCCTGGAGTGTAATCGGCGGGGGCTATGGCTACACCTTC. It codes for CAWSVIGGGYGYTF.

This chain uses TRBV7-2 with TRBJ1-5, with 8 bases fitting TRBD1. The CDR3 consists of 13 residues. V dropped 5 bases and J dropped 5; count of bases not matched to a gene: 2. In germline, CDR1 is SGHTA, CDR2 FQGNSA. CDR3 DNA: TGTGCCAGCAGCAACAGGGGGGATCAGCCCCAGCATTTT. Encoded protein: CASSNRGDQPQHF.

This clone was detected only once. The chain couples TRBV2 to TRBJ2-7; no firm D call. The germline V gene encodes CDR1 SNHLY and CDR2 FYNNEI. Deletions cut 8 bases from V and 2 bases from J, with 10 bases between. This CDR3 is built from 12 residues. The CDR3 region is CASARVAYEQYF. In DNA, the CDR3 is TGTGCCAGCGCTCGGGTAGCCTACGAGCAGTACTTC. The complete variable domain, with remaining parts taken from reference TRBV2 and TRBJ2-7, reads EPEVTQTPSHQVTQMGQEVILRCVPISNHLYFYWYRQILGQKVEFLVSFYNNEISEKSEIFDDQFSVERPDGSNFTLKIRSTKLEDSAMYFCASARVAYEQYFGPGTRLTVT.

CDR3 sequence: CASRLWGATGQVMNEQFF. The DNA of the CDR3 is TGTGCAAGTCGCTTATGGGGGGCCACGGGACAGGTTATGAATGAGCAGTTCTTC. The V and J genes are TRBV12-2 and TRBJ2-1; no check of the table's D call, TRBD1, against the DNA was made. TRBV12-2 is listed as a pseudogene. This CDR3 region has 18 residues.

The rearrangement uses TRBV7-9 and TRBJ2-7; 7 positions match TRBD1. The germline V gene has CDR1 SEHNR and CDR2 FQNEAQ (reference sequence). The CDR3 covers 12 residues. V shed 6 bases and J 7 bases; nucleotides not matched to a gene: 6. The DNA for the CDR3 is TGTGCCAGCAGGGACAGGTACGGGGAGCAGTACTTC. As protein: CASRDRYGEQYF.

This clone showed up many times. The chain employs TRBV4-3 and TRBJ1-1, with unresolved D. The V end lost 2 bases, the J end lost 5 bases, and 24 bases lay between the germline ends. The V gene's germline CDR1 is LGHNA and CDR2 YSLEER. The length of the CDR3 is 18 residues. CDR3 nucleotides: TGCGCCAGCAGCCAAACCCTCTTTTTCCCCAGCGTCCAGACTGAAGCTTTCTTT. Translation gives CASSQTLFFPSVQTEAFF.